The present T cell receptor (beta chain) was sequenced within a study of blood T cells in healthy people across ages. General study results and limits: Donors of long life had a larger count of naive CD4+ cells and greater diversity than aged donors.

PCR was performed a second time for roughly 7 to 11 cycles using a sample-barcoded 5' primer and a J-beta primer mix. Each CDR3 protein is one row after TCRdb ran MiXCR on the 5' RACE reads. The sample records hundreds of thousands of distinct CDR3 sequences, approximately 60% being singletons. As for this clonotype: Its target is unknown.

Per sample, extraction of total RNA gave at least 6 micrograms in every case. The CDR3 length is 15 residues. Germline CDR1 and CDR2: MDHEN and SYDVKM. V lost 2 bases and J lost 8, with 15 bases in between. The chain carries TRBV28 and TRBJ1-4; D remains ambiguous. Specimen: blood. The receptor's source is a man in his forties in good health. CDR3 nucleotide sequence: TGTGCCAGCAGTTTACCCGGAGGTCAGTCCGAAAAACTGTTTTTT. This translates into CASSLPGGQSEKLFF.